Listed here are 28 T cell receptor beta chains from one sample, sequenced in a study of OX40 agonist ivuxolimab in advanced cancers. Libraries were constructed by the immunoSEQ multiplex PCR assay. TCRdb stores this immuneACCESS table with in-frame sequences only. Part of the clones is absent; in the studies checked, under half of the shortfall reflects unresolved V genes, and no reason is known for the rest. Here the sample has roughly 63,000 clones; roughly four fifths occur a single time. The top ten clonotypes cover roughly 3.4% of the sample. Here the sequenced sample was CD4+ or CD8+ T cells sorted from blood, taken in a trial of the OX40 agonist ivuxolimab. These receptors were collected from an adult with an advanced solid tumor such as melanoma, head and neck, liver or kidney cancer.

The chain is built from TRBV1 and TRBJ1-1. TRBV1 is noted as a pseudogene. CDR3 length: 20 amino acids. CDR3 bases: TGCACCAGCAGCCAAGGCAGACGTTGGGGGGTCGCATGCTGGAACACTGAAGCTTTCTTT. This encodes CTSSQGRRWGVACWNTEAFF.

The V gene is TRBV11-3, the J gene TRBJ2-1; 13 bases map to TRBD2. The junction had 10 bases not matched to a gene; V was cut back by 8 bases and J by 9 bases. Looked up from germline, CDR1 is SGHNT and CDR2 is YENEEA. This CDR3 has 15 residues. CDR3 bases: TGTGCCAGCCGGAGAGGACTAGCGGGGGAGGGTGAGCAGTTCTTC. Translated, it gives CASRRGLAGEGEQFF.

V gene TRBV7-6 combines with J gene TRBJ1-4, with 9 bases identical to TRBD1. Per germline, CDR1 SGHVS and CDR2 FNYEAQ. The CDR3 is made up of 14 amino acids. V lost 6 bases to trimming and J lost 5 bases; unmatched junction nucleotides: 4. The CDR3 region is CASRQGQGNEKLFF. The CDR3 nucleotides read TGTGCCAGCAGACAGGGACAGGGAAATGAAAAACTGTTTTTT.

The rearrangement joins TRBV5-4 to TRBJ2-5, with 8 positions matching TRBD1. The V and J ends lost 4 bases and 5 bases, in that order; junction bases with no gene match: 7. Germline assignment: CDR1 SGHNT and CDR2 YYREEE (reference sequence). This CDR3 spans 14 amino acids. The CDR3 DNA reads TGTGCCAGCAGCCCGGACAGGGCTCGGGAGACCCAGTACTTC. Translation: CASSPDRARETQYF.

The chain couples TRBV5-6 to TRBJ2-3; tentatively, D is TRBD2 (5 bases). The CDR3 spans 14 residues. Germline CDR1 reads SGHDT; CDR2 reads YYEEEE. The V end lost 0 bases, the J end lost 8 bases, and 13 bases lay between the germline ends. The CDR3 spells CASSLDLKGVTQYF. In DNA, the CDR3 is TGTGCCAGCAGCTTGGATCTTAAGGGAGTTACGCAGTATTTT.

The chain has TRBV7-3 and TRBJ2-7; no reliable D call. CDR3 length equals 13 residues. With 1 base removed from V and 6 bases from J, the gap between germline ends came to 10 bases. CDR1 SGHTA and CDR2 FQGTGA come from the germline V gene. Written as DNA, the CDR3 is TGTGCCAGCAGCTTAAATCTAGAAGGCGAGCAGTACTTC. This translates into CASSLNLEGEQYF.

The chain recombines TRBV9 with TRBJ2-7; TRBD2 matches at 7 bases. With 4 bases clipped from V and 7 bases from J, the junction kept 20 bases outside the gene matches. Germline V CDR1 and CDR2: SGDLS, YYNGEE. The CDR3 runs 17 residues. CDR3 DNA sequence: TGTGCCAGCAGCCCCTCCGGAGCAAGCGGGGCTTCGAGGGAGCAGTACTTC. This translates into CASSPSGASGASREQYF.

The J gene is TRBJ1-1, the V gene TRBV4-2; D is undetermined. The V and J ends lost 0 bases and 11 bases respectively, with 13 bases between them. Germline V gene lookup returns CDR1 LGHNA and CDR2 YNFKEQ. The CDR3 consists of 13 residues. The CDR3 is CASSQDAAGYAFF. The CDR3 region has the DNA TGTGCCAGCAGCCAAGATGCGGCCGGGTACGCTTTCTTT.

This sequence joins TRBV5-1 and TRBJ2-1, with D possibly matching TRBD2 (5 bases). CDR1 and CDR2 (germline): SGHRS, YFSETQ. The CDR3 is made up of 16 amino acids. V was trimmed by 0 bases and J by 2 bases, leaving 12 bases between them. CDR3 sequence: CASSLETGLTYNEQFF. The CDR3 DNA is TGCGCCAGCAGCTTGGAGACGGGATTAACCTACAATGAGCAGTTCTTC.

The CDR3 here is CASSLPGQGTDGYTF. The CDR3 nucleotides are TGTGCCAGCTCATTACCGGGACAGGGAACGGATGGCTACACCTTC. The chain employs TRBV18 and TRBJ1-2; TRBD1 aligns across 9 bases. From germline, CDR1 is KGHSH and CDR2 LQKENI. The CDR3 runs to 15 residues. With 5 bases clipped from V and 6 bases from J, the junction kept 10 bases outside the gene matches.

V and J are TRBV10-2 and TRBJ2-2, with TRBD2 as a possible D gene (7 bases). Germline lookup yields CDR1 WSHSY and CDR2 SAAADI. V gave up 6 bases and J gave up 2 bases, with 19 bases separating them. The CDR3 runs to 17 residues. This CDR3 reads CASSSTQAGANTGELFF. CDR3 nucleotides: TGCGCCAGCAGCAGCACTCAGGCGGGGGCCAACACCGGGGAGCTGTTTTTT.

The chain combines TRBV11-3 with TRBJ2-6; D is uncertain. Trimming cost V 7 bases and J 0 bases, with 4 bases left between them. CDR1 is SGHNT, CDR2 YENEEA, per germline. This CDR3 has 13 amino acids. In nucleotides, the CDR3 is TGTGCCAGCACGCACTCTGGGGCCAACGTCCTGACTTTC. Translated, it gives CASTHSGANVLTF.

The chain employs TRBV18 and TRBJ2-7, with 7 positions matching TRBD1. CDR3 size: 17 residues. Trimming cost V 2 bases and J 7 bases; bases outside gene matches: 17. The germline V gene has CDR1 KGHSH and CDR2 LQKENI. CDR3 sequence (DNA): TGTGCCAGCTCACCAGAGGTCGGCGGGCAGGGGGTGTGGGAGCAGTACTTC. The encoded protein is CASSPEVGGQGVWEQYF.

This chain joins TRBV5-4 and TRBJ2-5; 7 bases fit TRBD1. Germline V gives CDR1 SGHNT, CDR2 YYREEE (reference sequence). Trimming took 0 bases from V and 8 from J; bases not matched to a gene: 10. This CDR3 has 15 residues. CDR3 region: CASSLAGTDRRTQYF. CDR3 nucleotides: TGTGCCAGCAGCTTGGCCGGGACAGACCGGAGAACCCAGTACTTC. Using reference TRBV5-4 and TRBJ2-5 for the parts outside the CDR3, the full variable domain is ETGVTQSPTHLIKTRGQQVTLRCSSQSGHNTVSWYQQALGQGPQFIFQYYREEENGRGNFPPRFSGLQFPNYSSELNVNALELDDSALYLCASSLAGTDRRTQYFGPGTRLLVL.

This sequence joins TRBV7-9 and TRBJ1-4; 9 bases map to TRBD1. The V and J ends lost 5 bases and 8 bases, in that order; junction bases with no gene match: 9. Per the germline V gene, CDR1 is SEHNR and CDR2 is FQNEAQ (reference sequence). This CDR3 spans 15 amino acids. CDR3 DNA: TGTGCCAGCAGCGCAACAGGGGGCCGGATGGAAAAACTGTTTTTT. Protein sequence: CASSATGGRMEKLFF.

This chain links TRBV5-4 with TRBJ1-1; 7 nucleotides match TRBD1. In germline, CDR1 is SGHNT, CDR2 YYREEE (reference sequence). V lost 4 bases and J lost 3; bases outside the gene matches: 3. The CDR3 spans 13 residues. The CDR3 DNA sequence: TGTGCCAGCAGCCCTGACAGGGACACTGAAGCTTTCTTT. Protein sequence: CASSPDRDTEAFF.

The chain links TRBV6-5 to TRBJ2-7; no clear D gene. Per germline, CDR1 MNHEY and CDR2 SVGAGI. The ends were cut back, 0 bases at V and 3 bases at J, with 12 bases in the middle. The CDR3 consists of 15 residues. The CDR3 protein is CASSYSGQENYEQYF. CDR3 in DNA: TGTGCCAGCAGTTACTCGGGTCAGGAGAACTACGAGCAGTACTTC.

The V gene is TRBV11-2, the J gene TRBJ1-3; D gene uncertain. Trimming stripped 2 bases from V and 0 bases from J, with 8 bases between. The CDR3 runs to 15 residues. Per the germline V gene, CDR1 is SGHAT and CDR2 is FQNNGV. CDR3 sequence: CASSLNADSGNTIYF. The DNA for the CDR3 is TGTGCCAGCAGCTTAAATGCAGACTCTGGAAACACCATATATTTT.

V gene TRBV18 combines with J gene TRBJ2-7; D is unresolved. Germline CDR1 is KGHSH and CDR2 is LQKENI. The CDR3 extends over 12 amino acids. V was trimmed by 3 bases and J by 3 bases, leaving 6 bases between them. The chain's CDR3 is CASSPQDYEQYF. The CDR3 region has the DNA TGTGCCAGCTCACCGCAGGACTACGAGCAGTACTTC.

This clone was picked up one time. V usage is TRBV7-9 and J usage is TRBJ1-5; no reliable D call. CDR3 length: 13 amino acids. Trimming removed 3 bases from V and 6 bases from J, with 9 bases in between. Germline values: CDR1 SEHNR, CDR2 FQNEAQ (reference sequence). The CDR3 DNA reads as TGTGCCAGCAGCTTGGACGGGATTCAGCCCCAGCATTTT. Translated, it gives CASSLDGIQPQHF.

The V call is TRBV27, the J call TRBJ1-3, with D unclear. Per the germline V gene, CDR1 is MNHEY and CDR2 is SMNVEV (reference sequence). The CDR3 runs 16 residues. V shed 5 bases and J shed 4 bases, with 18 bases lying between them. The CDR3 loop reads CASSTSSAGRGNTIYF. CDR3 DNA: TGTGCCAGCAGTACCTCCTCCGCCGGGAGGGGAAACACCATATATTTT.

In the case of this clone: At one of its ends the junction is not consistent with the germline gene, which may arise from a read error. CDR3 region: CASSPTDYDYTF. CDR3 nucleotide sequence: TGCGCCAGCAGCCCGACAGACTATGACTACACCTTC. V gene TRBV5-1 combines with J gene TRBJ1-2, with a tentative D call TRBD1 (5 bases). Germline loops: CDR1 SGHRS, CDR2 YFSETQ. The CDR3 is 12 residues long. The whole variable domain, filled in from reference TRBV5-1 and TRBJ1-2, reads KAGVTQTPRYLIKTRGQQVTLSCSPISGHRSVSWYQQTPGQGLQFLFEYFSETQRNKGNFPGRFSGRQFSNSRSEMNVSTLELGDSALYLCASSPTDYDYTFGSGTRLTVV.

This clone has a single count. This chain uses TRBV9 with TRBJ2-5; 7 positions agree with TRBD2. The CDR3 spans 14 residues. Germline V lookup: CDR1 SGDLS, CDR2 YYNGEE. With 0 bases clipped from V and 5 bases from J, the junction kept 4 bases outside the gene matches. The CDR3 loop reads CASSVVPSGETQYF. CDR3 coding DNA: TGTGCCAGCAGCGTAGTGCCTAGCGGTGAGACCCAGTACTTC.

The gene calls are TRBV7-3 and TRBJ1-1, with D perhaps TRBD1 (5 bases). There are 14 residues in the CDR3. Looked up from germline, CDR1 is SGHTA and CDR2 is FQGTGA. Trimming took off 2 bases at V and 6 bases at J, with 13 bases between the two ends. The CDR3 bases are TGTGCCAGCAGCTTAGACTGGGGGGTCGCTGAAGCTTTCTTT. Amino acids: CASSLDWGVAEAFF. The full variable domain, in which reference TRBV7-3 and TRBJ1-1 provide the parts outside the CDR3, is GAGVSQTPSNKVTEKGKYVELRCDPISGHTALYWYRQSLGQGPEFLIYFQGTGAADDSGLPNDRFFAVRPEGSVSTLKIQRTERGDSAVYLCASSLDWGVAEAFFGQGTRLTVV.

The chain is built from TRBV27 and TRBJ2-5; 9 nucleotides match TRBD2. This CDR3 region has 15 residues. Germline V gene data show CDR1 as MNHEY and CDR2 as SMNVEV (reference sequence). With 3 bases clipped from V and 5 bases from J, the junction kept 7 bases outside the gene matches. The CDR3 is CASSFQGLAGETQYF. The CDR3 DNA is TGTGCCAGCAGTTTTCAGGGACTAGCTGGGGAGACCCAGTACTTC.

The rearrangement joins TRBV18 to TRBJ2-1, with D possibly being TRBD1 (6 bases). Trimming shortened V by 3 bases and J by 4 bases, and 13 bases separated the two germline ends. CDR1 is KGHSH and CDR2 is LQKENI in the germline V gene. This CDR3 spans 15 amino acids. CDR3 coding DNA: TGTGCCAGCTCACCTGGGCAGGGGCTTTACAATGAGCAGTTCTTC. Its protein product is CASSPGQGLYNEQFF.

This clone was recorded once. The chain couples TRBV6-5 to TRBJ2-1; 9 positions agree with TRBD2. The J segment lost 4 bases and the V segment lost 0 bases, leaving 1 base of the junction unmatched. Germline V gene data show CDR1 as MNHEY and CDR2 as SVGAGI. CDR3 size: 15 residues. The CDR3 is CASSYSSGGYNEQFF. CDR3 coding DNA: TGTGCCAGCAGTTACTCTAGCGGGGGATACAATGAGCAGTTCTTC.

The chain recombines TRBV7-9 with TRBJ1-1; D remains ambiguous. Germline V gene data show CDR1 as SEHNR and CDR2 as FQNEAQ (reference sequence). The CDR3 length is 14 residues. The V gene lost 1 base and the J gene lost 0 bases, with 6 bases spanning the gap. The CDR3 loop reads CASSLEWVNTEAFF. The DNA of the CDR3 is TGTGCCAGCAGCTTAGAGTGGGTGAACACTGAAGCTTTCTTT.